What follows are 28 T cell receptor beta chains derived from one specimen sequenced in a study of cytomegalovirus exposure and HLA in healthy donors. 13 Jbeta primers and 60 Vbeta primers were used for the PCR. Assay: immunoSEQ multiplex PCR; the TCRdb copy retains only in-frame clones and omits some. This table has around 200,000 clones, around three quarters appearing once. Specimen: PBMCs. These receptors were taken from a woman aged 50 to 60 in good health and CMV-seronegative.

This clone was observed once. The chain joins TRBV28 to TRBJ2-2, with 7 nucleotides matching TRBD2. The CDR3 is made up of 14 amino acids. Germline lookup yields CDR1 MDHEN and CDR2 SYDVKM. The V and J ends lost 0 bases and 7 bases, in that order; junction bases with no gene match: 2. CDR3 amino acids: CASSLWAGDGELFF. In DNA, the CDR3 is TGTGCCAGCAGTTTATGGGCGGGAGACGGGGAGCTGTTTTTT.

This rearrangement joins TRBV9 to TRBJ2-3; the match to TRBD2 covers 7 bases. V gave up 4 bases and J gave up 0 bases; unmatched junction bases: 8. The CDR3 loop spans 16 amino acids. Germline CDR1 and CDR2: SGDLS and YYNGEE. The CDR3 is CASSPRGERSTDTQYF. Here the CDR3 DNA reads TGTGCCAGCAGCCCCCGGGGGGAGCGGAGCACAGATACGCAGTATTTT.

This clone appeared once. V usage is TRBV4-3 and J usage is TRBJ1-2; tentatively, D is TRBD1 (6 bases). The CDR3 contains 15 residues. Germline CDR1 LGHNA, CDR2 YSLEER. Trimming took 3 bases from V and 0 from J, leaving 11 bases between them. The CDR3 is CASSHRDTSNYGYTF. DNA for the CDR3: TGCGCCAGCAGCCACCGGGACACTTCTAACTATGGCTACACCTTC.

The chain uses TRBV19 and TRBJ2-7, with 8 bases lining up with TRBD2. Germline loops: CDR1 LNHDA, CDR2 SQIVND (reference sequence). Unmatched junction bases numbered 9, after V lost 4 bases and J lost 7 bases. The CDR3 is 14 residues long. The CDR3 bases are TGTGCCAGTAGTACCCCGGGGGGGCCTCGGGAGCAGTACTTC. Residues: CASSTPGGPREQYF.

This sequence joins TRBV7-2 and TRBJ1-4; 7 bases match TRBD1. The V gene's germline CDR1 is SGHTA and CDR2 FQGNSA. The CDR3 consists of 15 residues. J gave up 3 bases and V 4 bases, and 5 bases lay outside the gene matches. CDR3 sequence (DNA): TGTGCCAGCAGCTCGACAGGGAGGTCTAATGAAAAACTGTTTTTT. This translates into CASSSTGRSNEKLFF.

Remarks on this clone: An end of the junction differs from the germline gene, which may be a read error. This chain connects TRBV7-9 to TRBJ2-1, with 11 bases identical to TRBD2. This CDR3 has 14 amino acids. Germline values: CDR1 SEHNR, CDR2 FQNEAQ (reference sequence). The CDR3 DNA reads TGTTCCAGCAGCGCTAGCGGGAGGAACAATGAGCAGTTCTTC. Translation: CSSSASGRNNEQFF.

The chain combines TRBV27 with TRBJ1-2; D gene unclear. The CDR3 length is 10 residues. CDR1 MNHEY and CDR2 SMNVEV come from the germline V gene (reference sequence). V lost 4 bases and J lost 8, with 5 bases in between. The CDR3 nucleotides read TGTGCCAGCAGTTCGGGGGGCTACACCTTC. Translated, it gives CASSSGGYTF.

This clone was picked up one time. The chain has TRBV6-1 and TRBJ1-3, with unresolved D. The CDR3 is 13 amino acids. Looked up from germline, CDR1 is MNHNS and CDR2 is SASEGT. V dropped 7 bases and J dropped 0 bases, with 7 bases sitting between them. CDR3 protein: CASNAGSGNTIYF. The CDR3 nucleotides read TGTGCCAGCAATGCGGGCTCTGGAAACACCATATATTTT.

V and J are TRBV27 and TRBJ2-5; 8 bases are shared with TRBD2. Trimming removed 5 bases from V and 4 bases from J; junction bases left unmatched: 6. Per germline, CDR1 MNHEY and CDR2 SMNVEV (reference sequence). The CDR3 is 14 amino acids. The CDR3 coding sequence is TGTGCCAGCAGTCCCGGACGGGGGGGAGAGACCCAGTACTTC. This codes for CASSPGRGGETQYF.

The chain combines TRBV19 with TRBJ2-1; D possibly corresponds to TRBD2 (6 bases). The V gene's germline CDR1 is LNHDA and CDR2 SQIVND (reference sequence). V was clipped by 0 bases and J by 2 bases, with 20 bases between them. This CDR3 spans 19 amino acids. Here the CDR3 DNA reads TGTGCCAGTAGTATAGATCACGGCGGGACGAAACTGACCTACAATGAGCAGTTCTTC. This encodes CASSIDHGGTKLTYNEQFF. The complete variable domain, with remaining parts taken from reference TRBV19 and TRBJ2-1, reads DGGITQSPKYLFRKEGQNVTLSCEQNLNHDAMYWYRQDPGQGLRLIYYSQIVNDFQKGDIAEGYSVSREKKESFPLTVTSAQKNPTAFYLCASSIDHGGTKLTYNEQFFGPGTRLTVL.

The table lists this clone with a few counts. This chain joins TRBV7-2 and TRBJ1-1, with a possible D match to TRBD1 (5 bases). V dropped 5 bases and J dropped 1 base, with 11 bases sitting between them. The length of the CDR3 is 14 residues. Germline V gene data show CDR1 as SGHTA and CDR2 as FQGNSA. The CDR3 loop is CASSPGSGNTEAFF. The CDR3, as DNA: TGTGCCAGCAGCCCAGGGTCTGGGAACACTGAAGCTTTCTTT.

J is TRBJ2-1 and V is TRBV9; 11 nucleotides match TRBD2. The germline CDR1 and CDR2 sequences are SGDLS and YYNGEE. This CDR3 is 15 amino acids long. V lost 0 bases to trimming and J lost 8 bases; unmatched junction nucleotides: 4. CDR3 protein: CASSVGTSGSHEQFF. The CDR3 DNA reads TGTGCCAGCAGCGTAGGGACTAGCGGGTCCCATGAGCAGTTCTTC.

This rearrangement joins TRBV29-1 to TRBJ1-1; no clear D gene. The CDR3 runs to 14 residues. From germline, CDR1 is SQVTM and CDR2 ANQGSEA. The V and J ends lost 4 bases and 1 base respectively, with 13 bases between them. CDR3 nucleotides: TGCAGCGTTGCCCTAAGACAAGGGAACACTGAAGCTTTCTTT. Residues: CSVALRQGNTEAFF.

V and J are TRBV5-1 and TRBJ2-1, with TRBD1 as a possible D gene (6 bases). V was shortened by 6 bases and J by 3 bases, with 10 bases between the two germline ends. Per the germline V gene, CDR1 is SGHRS and CDR2 is YFSETQ. There are 13 residues in the CDR3. CDR3 coding DNA: TGCGCCAGCATGGGGGCCTTCTACAATGAGCAGTTCTTC. It translates to CASMGAFYNEQFF.

The chain couples TRBV19 to TRBJ1-2; tentative D call: TRBD1 (6 bases). This CDR3 has 13 residues. The V gene lost 5 bases and the J gene lost 8 bases, with 15 bases spanning the gap. Looked up from germline, CDR1 is LNHDA and CDR2 is SQIVND (reference sequence). The CDR3 DNA reads as TGTGCCAGTAGTCTTACAGGGTCTTCGGGCTACACCTTC. Amino acids: CASSLTGSSGYTF.

This clone was seen a single time. V gene TRBV2 combines with J gene TRBJ1-1; 9 bases align to TRBD1. This CDR3 is 14 amino acids long. Germline V gives CDR1 SNHLY, CDR2 FYNNEI. V lost 6 bases to trimming and J lost 3 bases; unmatched junction nucleotides: 5. The CDR3, as DNA: TGTGCCAGCAGGGGGACAGGGAGGGACACTGAAGCTTTCTTT. It codes for CASRGTGRDTEAFF. Based on the CDR3 plus reference TRBV2 and TRBJ1-1, the full variable domain is EPEVTQTPSHQVTQMGQEVILRCVPISNHLYFYWYRQILGQKVEFLVSFYNNEISEKSEIFDDQFSVERPDGSNFTLKIRSTKLEDSAMYFCASRGTGRDTEAFFGQGTRLTVV.

The chain has TRBV5-8 and TRBJ2-7, with 8 bases that match TRBD1. Trimming removed 0 bases from V and 7 bases from J; junction bases left unmatched: 6. The CDR3 is made up of 14 amino acids. CDR1 and CDR2 from the germline V gene are SGHTS and YDEGEE. The CDR3 bases are TGTGCCAGCAGCTTGGTTTCAGGGGGCGGTGAGCAGTACTTC. Its translation is CASSLVSGGGEQYF. Supplemented by reference TRBV5-8 and TRBJ2-7, the full variable domain reads EAGVTQSPTHLIKTRGQQATLRCSPISGHTSVYWYQQALGLGLQFLLWYDEGEERNRGNFPPRFSGRQFPNYSSELNVNALELEDSALYLCASSLVSGGGEQYFGPGTRLTVT.

There are a few counts of this clone. V gene TRBV7-9 combines with J gene TRBJ2-7; the D gene is possibly TRBD1 (6 bases). The CDR3 runs to 15 residues. The V and J ends lost 5 bases and 3 bases respectively, with 17 bases between them. CDR1 SEHNR and CDR2 FQNEAQ come from the germline V gene (reference sequence). The CDR3, as DNA: TGTGCCAGCAGCCCCATGGGGCAGGGGAACTACGAGCAGTACTTC. This gives the protein CASSPMGQGNYEQYF.

This chain uses TRBV25-1 with TRBJ1-6; no reliable D call. The CDR3 contains 14 residues. Germline V lookup: CDR1 MGHDK, CDR2 SYGVNS. Trimming took 3 bases from V and 4 from J, leaving 7 bases between them. This CDR3 is CASSETFYNSPLHF. The DNA of the CDR3 is TGTGCCAGCAGTGAGACATTTTATAATTCACCCCTCCACTTT.

CDR3 amino acids: CASSLTALGTGAYGYTF. As DNA, the CDR3 is TGTGCCAGCAGCTTAACCGCGCTAGGGACAGGGGCCTATGGCTACACCTTC. The gene calls are TRBV7-9 and TRBJ1-2; 10 nucleotides agree with TRBD1. CDR3 length: 17 residues. J was trimmed by 4 bases and V by 2 bases; bases with no gene match: 10. Germline V gene lookup returns CDR1 SEHNR and CDR2 FQNEAQ (reference sequence).

This rearrangement joins TRBV30 to TRBJ1-1, with a possible D match to TRBD1 (6 bases). CDR1 and CDR2 from the germline V gene are GTSNPN and SVGIG (reference sequence). Trimming took 0 bases from V and 6 from J, leaving 11 bases between them. The CDR3 extends over 13 amino acids. CDR3: CAWSVLRTAEAFF. The CDR3 region has the DNA TGTGCCTGGAGTGTGTTGCGGACAGCTGAAGCTTTCTTT.

This chain links TRBV4-2 with TRBJ2-6; TRBD1 agrees at 12 bases. The trim removed 0 bases at V and 1 base at J, leaving 4 bases unmatched. CDR3 size: 19 residues. Germline lookup yields CDR1 LGHNA and CDR2 YNFKEQ. The CDR3 DNA reads as TGTGCCAGCAGCCAAGACCGGGACAGGGGGCGTTCTGGGGCCAACGTCCTGACTTTC. It is translated as CASSQDRDRGRSGANVLTF.

This clone was detected only a few times. V usage is TRBV9 and J usage is TRBJ2-2; D perhaps matches TRBD2 (7 bases). This CDR3 has 16 residues. The V and J ends lost 5 bases and 5 bases respectively, with 19 bases between them. Germline loops: CDR1 SGDLS, CDR2 YYNGEE. DNA of the CDR3: TGTGCCAGCAGACCCGGTGTGGGGGGGCGTACCGGGGAGCTGTTTTTT. Its protein is CASRPGVGGRTGELFF.

This clone turned up a few times. V is TRBV2 and J is TRBJ2-5; TRBD1 agrees at 7 bases. V shed 7 bases, J shed 2 bases, and the junction held 4 bases outside the gene matches. The CDR3 loop spans 13 amino acids. Germline CDR1 is SNHLY and CDR2 is FYNNEI. The CDR3 loop is CASTGDRQETQYF. The CDR3 DNA follows: TGTGCCAGCACTGGGGACAGACAAGAGACCCAGTACTTC.

This chain joins TRBV18 and TRBJ2-3, with 13 nucleotides matching TRBD2. Unmatched junction bases numbered 9, after V lost 6 bases and J lost 3 bases. Germline V CDR1 and CDR2: KGHSH, LQKENI. The CDR3 length is 17 residues. This chain's CDR3 is CASSRTSGGLGTDTQYF. DNA for the CDR3: TGTGCCAGCTCCCGGACTAGCGGGGGTTTAGGAACAGATACGCAGTATTTT. Variable domain in full (rest from reference TRBV18 and TRBJ2-3): NAGVMQNPRHLVRRRGQEARLRCSPMKGHSHVYWYRQLPEEGLKFMVYLQKENIIDESGMPKERFSAEFPKEGPSILRIQQVVRGDSAAYFCASSRTSGGLGTDTQYFGPGTRLTVL.

This clone was detected a few times. This sequence joins TRBV7-9 and TRBJ1-1; TRBD1 matches 9 bases. Unmatched junction bases numbered 7, after V lost 4 bases and J lost 4 bases. This CDR3 spans 15 amino acids. Germline V gene lookup returns CDR1 SEHNR and CDR2 FQNEAQ (reference sequence). Written as DNA, the CDR3 is TGTGCCAGCAGCTCCTACGACAGGGGGGCCACTGAAGCTTTCTTT. It specifies CASSSYDRGATEAFF.

This clone appeared once. The genes are TRBV30 and TRBJ2-5; D possibly corresponds to TRBD1 (6 bases). The V end was cut by 1 base, the J end by 5 bases, with 14 bases between. This CDR3 region has 14 residues. CDR1 is GTSNPN and CDR2 is SVGIG in the germline V gene (reference sequence). CDR3 residues: CAWSGDITAETQYF. In nucleotides, the CDR3 is TGTGCCTGGAGTGGGGACATCACGGCCGAGACCCAGTACTTC.

This rearrangement joins TRBV27 to TRBJ2-5; 12 bases line up with TRBD2. The V segment lost 6 bases and the J segment 1 base; nucleotides outside the gene matches: 12. Germline assignment: CDR1 MNHEY and CDR2 SMNVEV (reference sequence). There are 18 residues in the CDR3. The CDR3 DNA sequence: TGTGCCAGCAGGGAAACTAGCGGGGGGCGTGCCTTCCAAGAGACCCAGTACTTC. Encoded protein: CASRETSGGRAFQETQYF.